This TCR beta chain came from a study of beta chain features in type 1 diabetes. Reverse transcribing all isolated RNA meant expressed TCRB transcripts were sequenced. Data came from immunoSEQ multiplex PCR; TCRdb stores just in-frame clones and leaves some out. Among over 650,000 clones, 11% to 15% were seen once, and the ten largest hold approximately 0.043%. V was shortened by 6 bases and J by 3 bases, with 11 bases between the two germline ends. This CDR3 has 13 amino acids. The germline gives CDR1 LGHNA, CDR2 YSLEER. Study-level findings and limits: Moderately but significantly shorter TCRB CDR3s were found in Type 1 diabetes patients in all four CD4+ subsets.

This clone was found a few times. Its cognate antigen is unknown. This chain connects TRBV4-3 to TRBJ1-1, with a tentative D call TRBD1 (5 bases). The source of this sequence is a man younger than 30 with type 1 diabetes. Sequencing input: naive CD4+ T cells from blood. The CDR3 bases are TGCGCCAGCAGTAGGGGTCGGGACACTGAAGCTTTCTTT. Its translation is CASSRGRDTEAFF.